This is a list of T cell receptor beta chains from one sample in a study of T cells in tuberculosis. The table came from immunoSEQ multiplex PCR; TCRdb's copy has only in-frame clones and leaves some out. The table includes 45,000 or so clones, 95% detected once. The sample was PBMCs. The receptors here all came from a donor aged 10-29 years with latent tuberculosis or without tuberculosis infection. The CDR3 runs from the conserved cysteine through the conserved F or W. Each record gives: D gene, V gene, clone size, J gene, CDR3 length, CDR3 protein, CDR3 DNA. A D gene is named only where the DNA matches it firmly. Size is omitted from some rows. Given values are once, few, many or a class for expanded clones.

>NA|TRBV5-1|NA|TRBJ2-5|12
CASSLAFETQYF
TGCGCCAGCAGCTTGGCCTTCGAGACCCAGTACTTC
>NA|TRBV5-5|NA|TRBJ1-4|13
CASSLAAGEKLFF
TGTGCCAGCAGCTTGGCGGCGGGTGAAAAACTGTTTTTT
>NA|TRBV6-5|NA|TRBJ2-7|14
CASSYGQEGYEQYF
TGTGCCAGCAGTTACGGGCAGGAGGGCTACGAGCAGTACTTC
>TRBD1|TRBV27|NA|TRBJ2-7|14
CASSLGTGGDEQYF
TGTGCCAGCAGTTTAGGGACAGGGGGCGACGAGCAGTACTTC
>NA|TRBV11-2|NA|TRBJ2-3|12
CASSLVGSTQYF
TGTGCCAGCAGCTTAGTGGGCTCCACGCAGTATTTT
>NA|TRBV7-9|NA|TRBJ1-1|16
CASSLAPVRGNTEAFF
TGTGCCAGCAGCTTAGCGCCTGTCAGGGGAAACACTGAAGCTTTCTTT
>NA|TRBV9|NA|TRBJ1-6|14
CASSVTGSDSPLHF
TGTGCCAGCAGCGTTACGGGATCGGATTCACCCCTCCACTTT
>TRBD1|TRBV28|NA|TRBJ1-5|18
CASSSGTGSTWSNQPQHF
TGTGCCAGCAGTTCCGGGACAGGTTCTACGTGGAGCAATCAGCCCCAGCATTTT
>NA|TRBV27|NA|TRBJ1-1|14
CASSLVGRDTEAFF
TGTGCCAGCAGTTTAGTGGGGAGGGACACTGAAGCTTTCTTT
>NA|TRBV6-5|once|TRBJ2-1|13
CASSRQLYNEQFF
TGTGCCAGCAGCAGACAGCTCTACAATGAGCAGTTCTTC
>NA|TRBV5-1|NA|TRBJ2-1|15
CASSLDIPESDEQFF
TGCGCCAGCAGCTTGGATATCCCGGAGTCGGATGAGCAGTTCTTC
>NA|TRBV6-5|NA|TRBJ1-1|15
CASSYGAGAHTEAFF
TGTGCCAGCAGTTACGGGGCAGGGGCGCACACTGAAGCTTTCTTT
>NA|TRBV15|NA|TRBJ1-2|12
CATSRADYGYTF
TGTGCCACCAGCAGAGCAGACTATGGCTACACCTTC
>NA|TRBV28|NA|TRBJ1-2|14
CASSLFLGQGGYTF
TGTGCCAGCAGTTTATTCCTCGGGCAGGGCGGCTACACCTTC
>TRBD1|TRBV28|few|TRBJ1-2|14
CASSSLVTGYGYTF
TGTGCCAGCAGCTCCCTAGTGACAGGGTATGGCTACACCTTC
>NA|TRBV28|NA|TRBJ1-1|14
CASRGGQLNTEAFF
TGTGCCAGCAGGGGAGGACAACTGAACACTGAAGCTTTCTTT
>NA|TRBV7-2|NA|TRBJ1-1|16
CASSLGGWGRRTEAFF
TGTGCCAGCAGCTTAGGGGGCTGGGGCCGTCGAACTGAAGCTTTCTTT
>TRBD1|TRBV30|NA|TRBJ2-4|14
CAWSGQGEKNIQYF
TGTGCCTGGTCTGGGCAGGGGGAAAAAAACATTCAGTACTTC
>TRBD2|TRBV7-6|once|TRBJ2-5|14
CASSSTSGKETQYF
TGTGCCAGCAGCTCGACTAGCGGGAAAGAGACCCAGTACTTC
>TRBD1|TRBV10-1|NA|TRBJ1-4|19
CASSEIWGQGGKESVKLFF
TGCGCCAGCAGTGAGATTTGGGGACAGGGGGGAAAGGAAAGTGTAAAACTGTTTTTT
>NA|TRBV5-1|NA|TRBJ2-1|16
CASSLWGAVGSYEQFF
TGCGCCAGCAGCTTGTGGGGAGCAGTGGGGAGCTATGAGCAGTTCTTC
>NA|TRBV23-1|NA|TRBJ2-7|17
CASSQSEPTGSAFEQYF
TGCGCCAGCAGTCAATCCGAGCCCACAGGGTCAGCATTCGAGCAGTACTTC
>TRBD1|TRBV6-5|NA|TRBJ2-1|13
CASRGQGKDEQFF
TGTGCCAGCCGGGGACAGGGGAAGGATGAGCAGTTCTTC
>TRBD1|TRBV11-2|NA|TRBJ1-1|14
CASIERQGGTEAFF
TGTGCCAGCATCGAACGACAGGGAGGCACTGAAGCTTTCTTT
>TRBD1|TRBV11-2|NA|TRBJ2-7|14
CASRGQGHFYEQYF
TGTGCCAGCAGGGGACAGGGACACTTCTACGAGCAGTACTTC
>NA|TRBV9|NA|TRBJ1-5|14
CASSVAGGPSAQHF
TGTGCCAGCAGCGTCGCCGGGGGACCCTCGGCCCAGCATTTT
>NA|TRBV29-1|NA|TRBJ1-1|12
CSARGGSTEAFF
TGCAGTGCCCGAGGAGGAAGCACTGAAGCTTTCTTT
>TRBD2|TRBV9|NA|TRBJ2-3|17
CASSVEPAGGDTDTQYF
TGTGCCAGCAGCGTAGAACCAGCGGGGGGAGACACAGATACGCAGTATTTT
>TRBD2|TRBV2|NA|TRBJ2-2|15
CASTGGGGQTGELFF
TGTGCCAGTACTGGCGGGGGGGGTCAGACCGGGGAGCTGTTTTTT